The clone carrying this T cell receptor beta chain was found a few times. What it binds is not known. Germline values: CDR1 SEHNR, CDR2 FQNEAQ (reference sequence). The CDR3 length is 14 residues. V was pared by 5 bases and J by 7 bases, with 14 bases between. The source of the sample is a study of cytotoxic CD8 clonotypes in ibrutinib-treated CLL. Study-level information: Among responders, roughly 24 were partial and 2 complete; after median approximately 6 years, about 15 stayed remitted and roughly 12 progressed.

Sequenced by immunoSEQ multiplex PCR; TCRdb stores in-frame clones only, minus some. The table shows approximately 84,000 clones, with just over 85% occurring only once. Study-level points and caveats: The study found clonality rose at ibrutinib response, then fell toward baseline at progression. Relative to age-matched healthy donors, clonality at baseline was higher, and it tracked circulating CD8+ T-cell counts.

Sequenced material: PBMCs, taken before ibrutinib treatment. V gene TRBV7-9 combines with J gene TRBJ2-2; D may be TRBD1 (6 bases). This receptor was taken from a human donor with chronic lymphocytic leukemia. The CDR3 nucleotides are TGTGCCAGCAGCAAGATACAGGGTTACGGGGAGCTGTTTTTT. It is translated as CASSKIQGYGELFF.